This T cell receptor beta chain was recorded in a study of cytomegalovirus exposure and HLA in healthy donors. The donors (healthy individuals) were bone marrow donors. The CDR3 is 15 residues long. Germline V CDR1 and CDR2: SGHTA, FQGNSA. Turning to this clone: Its antigen is unknown. The junction shows a germline mismatch at one end, possibly a read error.

General study results and limits: For TCR beta chains, V- and J-gene trimming was later linked to a missense DCLRE1C variant. Per a later analysis, HLA-associated TCR beta chains showed more clonal expansion than other, equally common TCR beta chains.

PCR was performed using 60 Vbeta and 13 Jbeta primers. TCRdb's copy holds only in-frame clones and misses some; the assay was immunoSEQ multiplex PCR. The sample lists 210,000 or so clones; 75% to 90% were seen once. What was sequenced was PBMCs. This TCR came from a man aged 25 to 40 in good health and CMV-seronegative. The rearrangement joins TRBV7-2 to TRBJ2-4; a possible D gene is TRBD2 (5 bases). The CDR3 DNA sequence: TGTGCCAGCAGCTTAGGGGCTCTAGCCAAAAACAGTCAGTACTTC. Protein sequence: CASSLGALAKNSQYF.